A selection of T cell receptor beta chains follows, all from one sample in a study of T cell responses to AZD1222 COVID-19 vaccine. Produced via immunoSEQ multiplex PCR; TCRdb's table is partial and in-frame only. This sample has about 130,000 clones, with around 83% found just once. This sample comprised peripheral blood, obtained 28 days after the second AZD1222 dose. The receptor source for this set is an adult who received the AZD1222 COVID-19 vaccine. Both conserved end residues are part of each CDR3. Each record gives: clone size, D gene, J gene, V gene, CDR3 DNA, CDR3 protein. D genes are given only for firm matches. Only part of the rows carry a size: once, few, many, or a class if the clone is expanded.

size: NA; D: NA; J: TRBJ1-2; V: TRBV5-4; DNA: TGTGCCAGCAGCTCGTACGCCGGGACGGCGGACGGCTACACCTTC; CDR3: CASSSYAGTADGYTF
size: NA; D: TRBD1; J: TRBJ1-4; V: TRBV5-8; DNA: TGTGCCAGCAGGTCGGGACAGGGGGCTAATGAAAAACTGTTTTTT; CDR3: CASRSGQGANEKLFF
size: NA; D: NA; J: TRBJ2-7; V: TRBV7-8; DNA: TGTGCCAGCAGCTTAGTCGACCGCCCCCACGAGCAGTACTTC; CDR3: CASSLVDRPHEQYF
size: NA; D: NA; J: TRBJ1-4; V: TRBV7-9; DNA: TGTGCCAGCAGCCTTCCGACCGGGCAGGGTGAGGAAAAACTGTTTTTT; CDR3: CASSLPTGQGEEKLFF
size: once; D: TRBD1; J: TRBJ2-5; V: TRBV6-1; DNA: TGTGCCAGCAGTGAACAGGGGGTCCAAGAGACCCAGTACTTC; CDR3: CASSEQGVQETQYF
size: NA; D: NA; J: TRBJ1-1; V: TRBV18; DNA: TGTGCCAGCTCACCAGGGGGATATGAAGCTTTCTTT; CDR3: CASSPGGYEAFF
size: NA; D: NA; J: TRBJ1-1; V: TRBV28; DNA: TGTGCCAGCACCCTCTTTGGGCGCTTAGGGGAAGCTTTCTTT; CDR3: CASTLFGRLGEAFF
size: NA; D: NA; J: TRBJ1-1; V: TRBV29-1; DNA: TGCAGCGCCCTCAGATGGCCGCTGAACACTGAAGCTTTCTTT; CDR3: CSALRWPLNTEAFF
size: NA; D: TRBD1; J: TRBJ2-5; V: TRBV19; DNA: TGTGCCAGTAGTATAGAGTCTTCGGGACAGGGGGCAAAGGAGACCCAGTACTTC; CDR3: CASSIESSGQGAKETQYF
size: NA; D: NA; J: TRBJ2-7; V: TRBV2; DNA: TGTGCCAGCACCGGCGGCACAGGGAAACACGAGCAGTACTTC; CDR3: CASTGGTGKHEQYF
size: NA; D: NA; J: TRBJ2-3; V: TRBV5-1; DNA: TGCGCCAGCAGCTTGGCGCCCGCAGATACGCAGTATTTT; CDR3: CASSLAPADTQYF
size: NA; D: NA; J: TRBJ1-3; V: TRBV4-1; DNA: TGCGCCAGCAGCCAAAAGATGGGGGACACTTCCTCTGGAAACACCATATATTTT; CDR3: CASSQKMGDTSSGNTIYF
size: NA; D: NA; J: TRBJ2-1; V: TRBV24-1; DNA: TGTGCCACCAGTTCCGGACAGTCCAATGAGCAGTTCTTC; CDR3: CATSSGQSNEQFF
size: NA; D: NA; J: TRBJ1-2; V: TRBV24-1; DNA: TGTGCCACCAGTGATAGCCTCTATGGCTACACCTTC; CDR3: CATSDSLYGYTF
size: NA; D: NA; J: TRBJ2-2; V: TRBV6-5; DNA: TGTGCCAGCAGGATCAGGGGAACCGGGGAGCTGTTTTTT; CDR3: CASRIRGTGELFF
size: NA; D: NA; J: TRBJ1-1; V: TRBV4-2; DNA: TGTGCCAGCAGCCAACGAGAGAACACTGAAGCTTTCTTT; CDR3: CASSQRENTEAFF
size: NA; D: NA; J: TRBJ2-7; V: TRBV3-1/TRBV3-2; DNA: TGTGCCAGCAGCCAAGTACAGTTCGAGCAGTACTTC; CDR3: CASSQVQFEQYF
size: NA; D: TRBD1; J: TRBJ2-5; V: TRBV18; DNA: TGTGCCAGCTCACCACGTCAGGGGGCACAAGAGACCCAGTACTTC; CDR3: CASSPRQGAQETQYF
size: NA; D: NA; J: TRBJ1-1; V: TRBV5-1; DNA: TGCGCCAGCAGCTCCAACACGGGTGGGAGGACTGAAGCTTTCTTT; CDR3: CASSSNTGGRTEAFF
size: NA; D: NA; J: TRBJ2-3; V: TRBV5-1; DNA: TGCGCCAGCAGCAACCTAGAGGGCGGGACAGATACGCAGTATTTT; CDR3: CASSNLEGGTDTQYF
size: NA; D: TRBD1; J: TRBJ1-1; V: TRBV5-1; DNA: TGCGCCAGCAGGGACAGGGCGGACACTGAAGCTTTCTTT; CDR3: CASRDRADTEAFF
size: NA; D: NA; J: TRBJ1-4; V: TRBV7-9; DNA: TGTGCCAGCAGCTTAGATGAGGGGAAACTGTTTTTT; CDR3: CASSLDEGKLFF
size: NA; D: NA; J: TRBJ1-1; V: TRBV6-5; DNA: TGTGCCAGCACCCAAGGGGAGGGGTTCGCCGCTGAAGCTTTCTTT; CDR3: CASTQGEGFAAEAFF
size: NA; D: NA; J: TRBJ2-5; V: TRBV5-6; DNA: TGTGCCAGCAGCTTGTTCAGGGGGGCGGTCGGAGAGACCCAGTACTTC; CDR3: CASSLFRGAVGETQYF
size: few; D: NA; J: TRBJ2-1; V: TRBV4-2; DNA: TGTGCCAGCAGCCAAGAGGGTGGAAATGAGCAGTTCTTC; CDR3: CASSQEGGNEQFF
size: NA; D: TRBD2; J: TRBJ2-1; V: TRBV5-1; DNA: TGCGCCAGCAGTCAAGCGGGGGGTCCCTACAATGAGCAGTTCTTC; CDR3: CASSQAGGPYNEQFF
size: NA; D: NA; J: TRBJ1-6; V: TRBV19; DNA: TGTGCCAGTATAGGGCAGGTCGGTTCAACCCTCCACTTT; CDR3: CASIGQVGSTLHF
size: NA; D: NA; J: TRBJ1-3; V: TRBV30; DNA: TGTGCCTGGAGTTTTGGCAGCTCTGGAAACACCATATATTTT; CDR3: CAWSFGSSGNTIYF
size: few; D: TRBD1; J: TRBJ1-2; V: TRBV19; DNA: TGTGCCAGTAGTATGGAGGACAGGGTATATGGCTACACCTTC; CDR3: CASSMEDRVYGYTF
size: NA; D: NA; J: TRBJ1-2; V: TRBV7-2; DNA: TGTGCCAGCAGCTCCTACCCAGACACTGTTGGCTACACCTTC; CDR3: CASSSYPDTVGYTF
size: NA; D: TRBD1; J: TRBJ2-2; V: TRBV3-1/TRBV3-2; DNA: TGTGCCAGCACAGACAGGGGGCAGGACACCGGGGAGCTGTTTTTT; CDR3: CASTDRGQDTGELFF
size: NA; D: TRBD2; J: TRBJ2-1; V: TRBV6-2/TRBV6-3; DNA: TGTGCCAGCAGTTCCTGGACTAGCGGGGGCGTTTACAATGAGCAGTTCTTC; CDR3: CASSSWTSGGVYNEQFF
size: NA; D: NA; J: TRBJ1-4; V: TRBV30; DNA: TGTGCCTGCTCCGAACAGCGAGAAAAACTGTTTTTT; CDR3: CACSEQREKLFF
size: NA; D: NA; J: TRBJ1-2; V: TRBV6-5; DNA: TGTGCCAGCAGTTATTGGCAGGGAGACGGCTACACCTTC; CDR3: CASSYWQGDGYTF
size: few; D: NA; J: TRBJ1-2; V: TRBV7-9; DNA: TGTGCCAGCAGCTTAGGCAGGGCGTATGGCTACACCTTC; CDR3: CASSLGRAYGYTF
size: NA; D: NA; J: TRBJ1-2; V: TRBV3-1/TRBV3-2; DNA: TGTGCCAGCAGCCAAGGGTATGGCTACACCTTC; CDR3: CASSQGYGYTF
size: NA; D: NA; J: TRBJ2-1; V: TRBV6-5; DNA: TGTGCCACCGCGGGGACCAGCTCCTACAATGAGCAGTTCTTC; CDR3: CATAGTSSYNEQFF